This T cell receptor beta chain was identified in a study of CD8 T cells in ankylosing spondylitis (dated by TCRdb to between 2016 and 2019). Looking at the study overall: T cell receptor beta repertoires were profiled in healthy donors and ankylosing spondylitis patients so that disease-linked TCR variants could be found. The full study cohort was made up of about 25 ankylosing spondylitis patients and 95 to 130 healthy donors. Peripheral blood was sampled, and synovial fluid was additionally collected from ankylosing spondylitis patients. Study-wide findings and limitations: According to the report, matched synovial fluid samples from ankylosing spondylitis patients were significantly enriched for the disease-linked clones. Blood from ankylosing spondylitis patients appeared to be characterized by a TCR beta motif composed of about eight highly homologous amino acid variants. Some of the motif variants had been reported before in the synovial fluid and blood of reactive arthritis patients, a finding that suggests common disease-initiation mechanisms. The disease-linked clones had a CD8+ phenotype and were found at relatively low frequencies in peripheral blood.

The data were produced on an Illumina HiSeq 2500. TCR beta libraries were prepared by quantitative 5'-RACE with molecular barcodes. In the source study's methods: A new computational method, built on a probabilistic model of VDJ rearrangement, was used to identify disease-linked TCR variants. TCRdb's own reprocessing of the public reads used fastp at Q25 and MiXCR and kept productive beta chains. Rows are combined by CDR3 protein, so each entry shows the most common genes and DNA. Here the V and J calls rest on TCRdb's processing, not on the authors' analysis. The sample table contains approximately 440,000 distinct CDR3 sequences; only one count was recorded for 17% of them. Clones ranked in the top ten supply just over 1% of the sample. V is reduced by 2 bases and J by 5 bases, leaving a spacing of 13 bases between them. The CDR3 measures 14 amino acids from cysteine to phenylalanine. Only CDR3 DNA is held: 42 bases, read in frame from base 1. As encoded in the germline V gene, CDR1 is SGHRS while CDR2 is YFSETQ.

To note about this clonotype: This receptor's antigen is unknown. Per-base qualities were not stored, and no clone one base away is much larger.

Recombination joined TRBV5-1 with TRBJ1-2; 6 matching bases give a weak D call of TRBD1. The clonotype was recovered from a male donor with ankylosing spondylitis. Input material: blood, either unsorted or a sorted T cell fraction (not recorded which). The CDR3: CASSFRGGAYGYTF. The nucleotide sequence is given as TGCGCCAGCAGCTTTCGCGGGGGCGCGTATGGCTACACCTTC.